The rows below give T cell receptor beta chains drawn from one sample of a study of blood T cell repertoires in COVID-19. Only in-frame clones appear in the TCRdb table, and some are missing; sequencing was by immunoSEQ multiplex PCR. The sample lists about 270,000 clones, around 88% occurring once. The sequencing input was peripheral blood. These receptor sequences come from a woman aged 80 or older with COVID-19, enrolled during active disease. Both conserved end residues are part of each CDR3. A D gene is named only where the DNA matches it firmly. Not all rows give a size; the values are once, few, many and, for expanded clones, a class.

V: TRBV5-1
D: -
size: -
J: TRBJ2-5
CDR3: CASSLGAGLSRGAQYF
DNA: TGCGCCAGCAGCTTGGGGGCAGGGCTCTCAAGGGGCGCCCAGTACTTC

V: TRBV6-5
D: -
size: -
J: TRBJ1-5
CDR3: CASSSGTSQHF
DNA: TGTGCCAGCAGCTCAGGGACATCACAGCATTTT

V: TRBV5-4
D: TRBD2
size: -
J: TRBJ2-3
CDR3: CASSMLSGGQGTDTQYF
DNA: TGTGCCAGCAGCATGCTTTCGGGGGGGCAGGGCACAGATACGCAGTATTTT

V: TRBV30
D: TRBD1
size: -
J: TRBJ2-1
CDR3: CAWSGGQGNNEQFF
DNA: TGTGCCTGGAGTGGGGGACAGGGGAACAATGAGCAGTTCTTC

V: TRBV5-1
D: TRBD2
size: -
J: TRBJ2-3
CDR3: CASSAGGTDTQYF
DNA: TGCGCCAGCAGTGCGGGGGGAACAGATACGCAGTATTTT

V: TRBV3-1/TRBV3-2
D: -
size: -
J: TRBJ2-2
CDR3: CASSQVTGAGELFF
DNA: TGTGCCAGCAGCCAAGTGACCGGGGCCGGGGAGCTGTTTTTT

V: TRBV20-1
D: -
size: -
J: TRBJ2-6
CDR3: CSASPRGEGSGANVLTF
DNA: TGCAGTGCTAGTCCCCGGGGAGAGGGCTCTGGGGCCAACGTCCTGACTTTC

V: TRBV3-1/TRBV3-2
D: TRBD1
size: few
J: TRBJ1-5
CDR3: CASSLTGGGSNQPQHF
DNA: TGTGCCAGCAGCCTCACAGGGGGCGGCAGCAATCAGCCCCAGCATTTT

V: TRBV10-2
D: TRBD1
size: -
J: TRBJ1-2
CDR3: CASTHREQGRSYF
DNA: TGCGCCAGCACCCACCGGGAACAGGGGAGGTCCTATTTC

V: TRBV7-9
D: TRBD2
size: -
J: TRBJ2-5
CDR3: CGTSGGVETQYF
DNA: TGTGGGACTAGCGGGGGAGTAGAGACCCAGTACTTC

V: TRBV2
D: TRBD1
size: -
J: TRBJ1-4
CDR3: CASKGQGVPNEKLFF
DNA: TGTGCCAGCAAAGGCCAGGGGGTGCCTAATGAAAAACTGTTTTTT

V: TRBV6-4
D: TRBD2
size: -
J: TRBJ2-1
CDR3: CATSGGAYNEQFF
DNA: TGTGCCACTAGCGGGGGGGCCTACAATGAGCAGTTCTTC

V: TRBV7-2
D: -
size: -
J: TRBJ2-5
CDR3: CASSRRRQEETQYF
DNA: TGTGCCAGCAGCCGCAGGCGACAGGAAGAGACCCAGTACTTC

V: TRBV30
D: TRBD2
size: -
J: TRBJ2-3
CDR3: CAWSVGVAGGPIATQYF
DNA: TGTGCCTGGAGTGTAGGGGTAGCGGGGGGGCCCATCGCTACGCAGTATTTT

V: TRBV4-3
D: -
size: few
J: TRBJ1-5
CDR3: CASSQDSRDQPQHF
DNA: TGCGCCAGCAGCCAAGATTCTCGGGATCAGCCCCAGCATTTT

V: TRBV27
D: TRBD1
size: -
J: TRBJ2-2
CDR3: CASSSGTGNTTQHRGAVF
DNA: TGTGCCAGCAGTTCCGGGACAGGGAACACCACCCAACACCGGGGAGCTGTTTTT

V: TRBV7-9
D: -
size: -
J: TRBJ1-4
CDR3: CASSRTGTRLFF
DNA: TGTGCCAGCAGCCGGACCGGGACACGACTGTTTTTT

V: TRBV6-5
D: TRBD2
size: -
J: TRBJ2-1
CDR3: CASTLSSGGWDEQFF
DNA: TGTGCCAGCACCCTATCTAGCGGGGGGTGGGATGAGCAGTTCTTC

V: TRBV28
D: -
size: -
J: TRBJ1-5
CDR3: CASTKDTISNQPQHF
DNA: TGTGCCAGCACAAAGGACACTATTAGCAATCAGCCCCAGCATTTT

V: TRBV4-1
D: -
size: -
J: TRBJ2-7
CDR3: CASSPLPRSFRGSYEQYF
DNA: TGCGCCAGCAGCCCGCTGCCTCGTTCCTTCAGGGGCTCCTACGAGCAGTACTTC

V: TRBV6-5
D: TRBD1
size: -
J: TRBJ1-1
CDR3: CASTGQGATEAFF
DNA: TGTGCCAGCACCGGACAGGGGGCTACTGAAGCTTTCTTT

V: TRBV18
D: TRBD1
size: -
J: TRBJ1-1
CDR3: CASSLDRETEAFF
DNA: TGTGCCAGCTCACTCGACAGGGAGACTGAAGCTTTCTTT